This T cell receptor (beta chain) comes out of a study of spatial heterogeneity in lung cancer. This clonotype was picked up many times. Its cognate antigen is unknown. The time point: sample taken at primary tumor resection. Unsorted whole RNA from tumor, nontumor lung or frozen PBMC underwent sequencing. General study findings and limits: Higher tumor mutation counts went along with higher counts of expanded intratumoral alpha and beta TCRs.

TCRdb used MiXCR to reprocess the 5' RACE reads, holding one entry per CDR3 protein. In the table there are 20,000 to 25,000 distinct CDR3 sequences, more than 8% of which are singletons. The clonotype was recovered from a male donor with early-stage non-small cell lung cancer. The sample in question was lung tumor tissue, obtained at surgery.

The CDR3 coding sequence is TGTGCCAGCAGCTTAGGGGACAGAAAGACCCAGTACTTC. This gives the protein CASSLGDRKTQYF. This rearrangement joins TRBV7-2 to TRBJ2-5; 7 nucleotides match TRBD1. Trimming at V came to 1 base and at J to 6 bases, leaving 2 bases not matched to a gene. Germline V gene lookup returns CDR1 SGHTA and CDR2 FQGNSA. The CDR3 totals 13 residues.